This T cell receptor beta chain was recorded in a study of OX40 agonist ivuxolimab in advanced cancers. Study in general: Every patient in dose escalation had hepatocellular carcinoma, melanoma, renal cell or head and neck cancer. Study-level points and caveats: At 0.1 to 3.0 mg/kg, clonal expansion of CD4+ and CD8+ blood T cells had occurred by week 6.

On this clone itself: Its target is unknown.

Libraries were prepared by immunoSEQ multiplex PCR; TCRdb keeps only in-frame clonotypes and omits some of them. This sample carries 60,000 to 85,000 clones, nearly 85% of them seen once, and the ten largest clones take over 6%. Sequenced material: CD4+ or CD8+ T cells sorted from blood, taken in a trial of the OX40 agonist ivuxolimab. This receptor was obtained from an adult with an advanced solid tumor such as melanoma, head and neck, liver or kidney cancer.

The CDR3 protein is CASSLGDITDTQYF. DNA for the CDR3: TGCGCCAGCAGCTTGGGGGATATCACAGATACGCAGTATTTT. The chain is built from TRBV5-1 and TRBJ2-3; D gene uncertain. The germline V and J ends were trimmed by 0 bases and 2 bases, with 7 bases remaining between them. This CDR3 spans 14 amino acids. In germline, CDR1 is SGHRS, CDR2 YFSETQ.